Reported below is one T cell receptor beta chain. Its antigen is unknown. Nothing much larger sits one base from this clone, and base qualities are not available. These data belong to a study of cytomegalovirus exposure and HLA in healthy donors (dated by TCRdb to about 2017). Looking at the study overall: According to a later analysis, the 100 to 150 validation repertoires were produced on the same platform as the roughly 600 repertoires of the first cohort. To predict cytomegalovirus infection status, the study combined high-throughput TCR immunosequencing, statistical association of individual TCRs with disease status, and machine learning. In addition to the first cohort of roughly 670 subjects, a separate validation cohort of over 90 different subjects was used. The study aimed to test whether signatures of past pathogen exposure could be identified by cataloging public T cell receptors. Broad study findings and their caveats: The validation cohort had no HLA typing available for a later analysis, so co-occurrence within that cohort was assessed over all 130 or so repertoires. Subsequent analysis determined that TCRs grouped into clusters in the first cohort also showed a tendency toward co-occurrence across the 130 or so validation repertoires, and 94% of cluster scores exceeded 0. Most TCR sequences were observed very rarely across donors, whereas some public TCRs were present in many individuals. According to the authors, the approach could potentially be generalized to other disease states and immunological phenotypes. Cytomegalovirus status was reported to be diagnosed by the classifier with high specificity and sensitivity in both the original and validation cohorts. In the study, roughly 160 TCR beta chains were listed as associated with cytomegalovirus. In vitro tests confirmed that three of the cytomegalovirus-associated TCR beta chains recognize cytomegalovirus antigens.

Its CDR3 holds 12 amino acids, cysteine through phenylalanine. Of the read, only the CDR3 DNA is kept; its 36 bases are in frame from base 1. Trimming costs V 5 bases and J 6 bases, and their ends lie 11 bases apart. The germline V gene provides CDR1 MGHRA and CDR2 YSYEKL. Library preparation was by the immunoSEQ multiplex PCR assay. For the original study's pipeline: A statistical classification framework was built to diagnose cytomegalovirus status from the catalog of TCR beta chain sequences. TCRdb mirrors the immuneACCESS table, restricted to in-frame sequences. Some clones are absent from its copies; in checked studies, under half trace to an unresolved V gene, and the reason for the others is unknown. V and J calls and clone size are those listed in that table; D and trimming were worked out from the DNA. Here the sample has roughly 220,000 clones; roughly 83% occur a single time. The ten largest make up around 15% of the sample.

The donors were included in the validation cohort of around 120 subjects, a group kept apart from the roughly 700-subject first cohort. The TCR was taken from a woman in her twenties or thirties in good health and CMV-seropositive. This receptor chain uses TRBV4-1 and TRBJ2-7; the D segment cannot be called with confidence. Sequences were obtained from PBMCs. The CDR3 in this case is CASSAKVGEQYF. The base sequence is TGCGCCAGCAGCGCGAAAGTTGGCGAGCAGTACTTC.